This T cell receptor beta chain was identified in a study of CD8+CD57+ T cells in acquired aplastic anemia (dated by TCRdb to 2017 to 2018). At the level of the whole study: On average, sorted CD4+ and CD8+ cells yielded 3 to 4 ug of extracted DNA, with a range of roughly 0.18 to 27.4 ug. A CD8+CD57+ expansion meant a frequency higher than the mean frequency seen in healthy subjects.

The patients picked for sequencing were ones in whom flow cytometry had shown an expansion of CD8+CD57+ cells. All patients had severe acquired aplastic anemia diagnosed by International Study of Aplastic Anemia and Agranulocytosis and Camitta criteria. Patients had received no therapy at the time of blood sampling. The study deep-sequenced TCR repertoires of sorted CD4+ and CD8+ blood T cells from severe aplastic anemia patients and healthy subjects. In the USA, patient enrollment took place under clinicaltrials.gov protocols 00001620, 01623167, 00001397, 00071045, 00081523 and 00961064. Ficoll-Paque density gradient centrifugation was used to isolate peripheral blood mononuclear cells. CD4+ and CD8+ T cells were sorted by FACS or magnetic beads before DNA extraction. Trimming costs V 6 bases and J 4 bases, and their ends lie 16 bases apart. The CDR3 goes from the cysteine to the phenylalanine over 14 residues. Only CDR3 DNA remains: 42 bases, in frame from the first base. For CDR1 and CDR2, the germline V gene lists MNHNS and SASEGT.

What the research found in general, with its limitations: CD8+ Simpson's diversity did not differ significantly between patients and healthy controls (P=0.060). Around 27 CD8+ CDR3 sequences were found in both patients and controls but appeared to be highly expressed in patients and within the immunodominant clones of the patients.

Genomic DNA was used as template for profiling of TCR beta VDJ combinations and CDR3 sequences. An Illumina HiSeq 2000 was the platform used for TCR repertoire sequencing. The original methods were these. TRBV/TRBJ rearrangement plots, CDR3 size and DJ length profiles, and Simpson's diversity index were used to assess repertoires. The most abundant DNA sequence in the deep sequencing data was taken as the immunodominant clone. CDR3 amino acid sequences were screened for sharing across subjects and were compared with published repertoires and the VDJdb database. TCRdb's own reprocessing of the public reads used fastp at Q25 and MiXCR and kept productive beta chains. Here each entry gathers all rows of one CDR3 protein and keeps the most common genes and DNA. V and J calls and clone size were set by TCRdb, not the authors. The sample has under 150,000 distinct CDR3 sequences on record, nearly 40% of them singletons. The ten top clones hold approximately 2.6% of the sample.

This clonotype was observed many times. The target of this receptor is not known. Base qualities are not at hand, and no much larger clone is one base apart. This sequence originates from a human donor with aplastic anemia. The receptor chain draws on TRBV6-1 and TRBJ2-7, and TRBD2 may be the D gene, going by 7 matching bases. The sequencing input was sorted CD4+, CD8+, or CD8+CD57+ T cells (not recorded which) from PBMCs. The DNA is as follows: TGTGCCAGCAGCCCTAGGGGGGGAACTTACGAGCAGTACTTC. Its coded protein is CASSPRGGTYEQYF.